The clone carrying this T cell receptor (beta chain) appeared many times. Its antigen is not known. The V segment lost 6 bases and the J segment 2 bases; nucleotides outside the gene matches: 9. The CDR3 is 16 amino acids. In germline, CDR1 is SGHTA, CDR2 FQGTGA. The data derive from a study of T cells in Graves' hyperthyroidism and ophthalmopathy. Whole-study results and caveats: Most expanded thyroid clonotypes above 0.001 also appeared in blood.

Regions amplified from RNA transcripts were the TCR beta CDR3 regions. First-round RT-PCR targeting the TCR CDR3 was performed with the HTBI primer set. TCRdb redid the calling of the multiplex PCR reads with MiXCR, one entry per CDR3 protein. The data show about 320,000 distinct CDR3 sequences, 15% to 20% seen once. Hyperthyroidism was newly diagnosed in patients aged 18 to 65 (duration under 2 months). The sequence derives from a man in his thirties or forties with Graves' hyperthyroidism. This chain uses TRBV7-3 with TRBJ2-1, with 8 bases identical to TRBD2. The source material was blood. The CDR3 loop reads CASRDTSGGPYNEQFF. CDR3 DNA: TGTGCCAGCAGGGATACGAGCGGGGGCCCCTACAATGAGCAGTTCTTC.